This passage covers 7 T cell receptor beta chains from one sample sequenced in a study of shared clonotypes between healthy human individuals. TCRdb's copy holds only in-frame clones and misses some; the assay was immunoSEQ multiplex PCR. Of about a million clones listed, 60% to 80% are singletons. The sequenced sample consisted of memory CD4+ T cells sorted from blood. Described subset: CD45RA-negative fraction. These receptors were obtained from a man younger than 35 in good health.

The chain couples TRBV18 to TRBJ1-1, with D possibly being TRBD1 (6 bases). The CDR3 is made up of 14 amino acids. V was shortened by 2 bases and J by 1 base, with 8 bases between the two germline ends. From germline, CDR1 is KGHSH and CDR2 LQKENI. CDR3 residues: CASSPRGGNTEAFF. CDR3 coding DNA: TGTGCCAGCTCACCAAGGGGGGGGAACACTGAAGCTTTCTTT.

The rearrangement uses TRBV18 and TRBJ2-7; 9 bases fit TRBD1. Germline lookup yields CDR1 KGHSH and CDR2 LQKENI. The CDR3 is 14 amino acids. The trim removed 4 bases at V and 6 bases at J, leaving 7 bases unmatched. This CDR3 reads CASSLQGAISEQYF. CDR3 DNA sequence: TGTGCCAGCTCACTACAGGGGGCTATCAGCGAGCAGTACTTC.

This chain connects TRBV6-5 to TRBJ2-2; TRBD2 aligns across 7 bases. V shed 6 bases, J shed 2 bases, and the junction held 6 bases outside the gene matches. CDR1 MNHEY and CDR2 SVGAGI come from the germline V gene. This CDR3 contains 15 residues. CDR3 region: CASSREAGNTGELFF. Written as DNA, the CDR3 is TGTGCCAGCAGCCGGGAGGCGGGAAACACCGGGGAGCTGTTTTTT.

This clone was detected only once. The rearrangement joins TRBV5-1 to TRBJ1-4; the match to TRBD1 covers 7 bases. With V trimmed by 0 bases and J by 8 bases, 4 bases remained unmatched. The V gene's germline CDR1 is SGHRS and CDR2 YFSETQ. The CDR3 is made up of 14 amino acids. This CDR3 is CASSLGDSREKLFF. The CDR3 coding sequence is TGCGCCAGCAGCTTGGGGGACAGTCGGGAAAAACTGTTTTTT.

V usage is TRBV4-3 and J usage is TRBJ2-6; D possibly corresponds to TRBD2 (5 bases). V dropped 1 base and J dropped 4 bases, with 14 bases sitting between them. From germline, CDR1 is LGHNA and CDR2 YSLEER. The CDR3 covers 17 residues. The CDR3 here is CASSQVATLGGANVLTF. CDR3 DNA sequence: TGCGCCAGCAGCCAAGTCGCGACACTAGGAGGGGCCAACGTCCTGACTTTC.

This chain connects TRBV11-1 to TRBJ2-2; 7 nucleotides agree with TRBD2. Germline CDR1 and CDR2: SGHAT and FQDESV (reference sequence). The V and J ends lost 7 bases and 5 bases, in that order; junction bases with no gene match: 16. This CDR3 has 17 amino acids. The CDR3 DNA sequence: TGTGCCAGCACCACCGATGGTGGGAGGGTTGGAACCGGGGAGCTGTTTTTT. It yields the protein CASTTDGGRVGTGELFF.

The CDR3 here is CASSLGGGRSSGNTIYF. The CDR3 coding sequence is TGTGCCAGCAGCTTGGGCGGGGGCAGAAGCTCTGGAAACACCATATATTTT. This chain links TRBV7-8 with TRBJ1-3, with D tentatively TRBD1 (6 bases). The CDR3 spans 17 residues. V was trimmed by 3 bases and J by 0 bases, leaving 15 bases between them. CDR1 is SGHVS, CDR2 FQNEAQ, per germline.